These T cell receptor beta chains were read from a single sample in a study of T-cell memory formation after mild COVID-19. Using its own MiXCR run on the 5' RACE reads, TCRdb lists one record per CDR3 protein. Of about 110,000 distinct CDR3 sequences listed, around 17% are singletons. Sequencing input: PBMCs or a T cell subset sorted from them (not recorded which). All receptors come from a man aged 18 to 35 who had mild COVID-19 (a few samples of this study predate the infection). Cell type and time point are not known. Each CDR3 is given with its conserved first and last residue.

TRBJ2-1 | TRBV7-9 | CASSLGLAPNEQFF
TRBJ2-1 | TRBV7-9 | CASSPVAVYNEQFF
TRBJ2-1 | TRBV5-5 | CASSLEPDNEQFF
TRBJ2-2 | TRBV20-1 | CSATHPGVGTGELFF
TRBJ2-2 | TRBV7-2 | CASSGQENTGELFF
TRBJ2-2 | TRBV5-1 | CASSALADELFF
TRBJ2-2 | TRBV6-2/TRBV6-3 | CASRHPIRGGPTGELFF
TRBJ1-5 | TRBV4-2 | CASSVRDRGDQPQHF
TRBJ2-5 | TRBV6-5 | CASSYTGLAGPQTQYF
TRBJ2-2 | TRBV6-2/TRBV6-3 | CASSPHTRGTGELFF